This T cell receptor beta chain emerged from a study of blood T cell repertoires in COVID-19. Study details: COVID-19 samples, acute and convalescent, were from the United States, Italy and Spain.

Original handling: It was from reference gene primer amplification that nucleated cell counts were estimated. Here immunoSEQ multiplex PCR was the method, and the copy in TCRdb shows in-frame clones only, minus some. D and trimming come from the DNA, and the V and J calls and clone size come from that table. Of 100,000 to 150,000 clones detected, over 75% appear once; the ten largest clones hold approximately 8.1%. The length of the CDR3 is 15 residues. Germline V lookup: CDR1 LGHNA, CDR2 YSLEER. V gave up 1 base and J gave up 4 bases, with 11 bases separating them. This receptor was obtained from a man in his fifties with acute or convalescent COVID-19. The source material was peripheral blood. The J gene is TRBJ2-1, the V gene TRBV4-3, with D maybe TRBD2 (5 bases). The CDR3 coding sequence is TGCGCCAGCAGCCAAGGGACTGAAATGTACAATGAGCAGTTCTTC. As protein: CASSQGTEMYNEQFF.